Presented here are 14 T cell receptor beta chains from one specimen sequenced in a study of blood T cell repertoires in COVID-19. This table comes from immunoSEQ multiplex PCR, and its TCRdb copy is limited to in-frame clones, with some not included. The table records about 68,000 clones, around nine tenths of them present only once. The sequenced sample consisted of peripheral blood. The source is a man aged 45-65 years with active COVID-19.

This clone came up once. The CDR3 reads CASSSEQGAEAFF. The CDR3 nucleotides read TGTGCCAGCAGCTCCGAACAGGGGGCGGAAGCTTTCTTT. The rearrangement links TRBV7-9 to TRBJ1-1; 9 nucleotides line up with TRBD1. Germline CDR1 reads SEHNR; CDR2 reads FQNEAQ (reference sequence). The J segment lost 8 bases and the V segment lost 4 bases, leaving 5 bases of the junction unmatched. The CDR3 totals 13 residues.

This chain uses TRBV6-2 or TRBV6-3 with TRBJ2-5; TRBD2 aligns across 7 bases. This CDR3 contains 17 residues. With 0 bases clipped from V and 2 bases from J, the junction kept 9 bases outside the gene matches. The germline V gene has CDR1 MNHEY and CDR2 SVGEGT. The DNA for the CDR3 is TGTGCCAGCAGTTACTCGATACTAGCGAGGATACAAGAGACCCAGTACTTC. Translating it yields CASSYSILARIQETQYF.

The chain has TRBV29-1 and TRBJ1-1, with D unclear. This CDR3 is 14 amino acids long. CDR1 SQVTM and CDR2 ANQGSEA come from the germline V gene. Trimming stripped 6 bases from V and 1 base from J, with 15 bases between. This CDR3 is CSVSFSGGNTEAFF. The CDR3 region has the DNA TGCAGCGTCTCATTTTCCGGAGGGAACACTGAAGCTTTCTTT.

This chain joins TRBV7-2 and TRBJ2-1, with D perhaps TRBD1 (6 bases). Germline V gene data show CDR1 as SGHTA and CDR2 as FQGNSA. This CDR3 has 13 amino acids. V was trimmed by 3 bases and J by 4 bases, leaving 7 bases between them. As DNA, the CDR3 is TGTGCCAGCAGCTTTGGACAGTACAATGAGCAGTTCTTC. Translation: CASSFGQYNEQFF. Full variable domain (missing parts from reference TRBV7-2 and TRBJ2-1): GAGVSQSPSNKVTEKGKDVELRCDPISGHTALYWYRQSLGQGLEFLIYFQGNSAPDKSGLPSDRFSAERTGGSVSTLTIQRTQQEDSAVYLCASSFGQYNEQFFGPGTRLTVL.

The rearrangement joins TRBV14 to TRBJ2-7; 9 bases match TRBD2. From germline, CDR1 is SGHDN and CDR2 FVKESK. The ends lost 6 bases at V and 6 bases at J; junction bases unmatched: 6. The CDR3 is 13 amino acids. For the CDR3, the DNA is TGTGCCAGCAGTAAGGGAGCGGGAGGCGAGCAGTACTTC. Translating it yields CASSKGAGGEQYF.

V usage is TRBV5-1 and J usage is TRBJ1-2; 7 bases line up with TRBD1. The CDR3 is 14 residues long. Germline-derived CDR1 and CDR2 are SGHRS and YFSETQ. Losses at the gene ends were 0 bases for V and 3 bases for J; bases not matched to a gene: 2. CDR3 region: CASSLDQGDYGYTF. CDR3 sequence (DNA): TGCGCCAGCAGCTTGGACCAGGGGGACTATGGCTACACCTTC.

The V call is TRBV6-4, the J call TRBJ2-3; 10 bases match TRBD2. Germline V lookup: CDR1 MRHNA, CDR2 SNTAGT. The CDR3 spans 16 residues. V trimming: 3 bases; J trimming: 1 base; junction bases outside the gene matches: 4. In DNA form, the CDR3 reads TGTGCCAGCAGTGAGGCCGGGACTAGCGGCACAGATACGCAGTATTTT. This sequence encodes CASSEAGTSGTDTQYF.

The chain uses TRBV4-2 and TRBJ2-7, with 11 bases lining up with TRBD2. The CDR3 runs to 15 residues. The V segment lost 2 bases and the J segment 4 bases; nucleotides outside the gene matches: 4. Per the germline V gene, CDR1 is LGHNA and CDR2 is YNFKEQ. CDR3 in DNA: TGTGCCAGCAGCCAAAGCCTAGCGGGAGGATACGAGCAGTACTTC. It yields the protein CASSQSLAGGYEQYF.

The chain combines TRBV24-1 with TRBJ2-1; possible D gene TRBD1, 6 bases. The length of the CDR3 is 15 residues. Between the trimmed V and J ends, which lost 9 bases and 0 bases, there was a span of 14 bases. Germline CDR1 reads KGHDR; CDR2 reads SFDVKD. The CDR3, as DNA: TGTGCCACCGGGGGACACTTGAGCTCCTACAATGAGCAGTTCTTC. Its protein product is CATGGHLSSYNEQFF.

V and J are TRBV19 and TRBJ2-5; TRBD1 matches 8 bases. Near its end, the DNA agrees better with TRBJ2-7, so the J call may be wrong. The CDR3 extends over 14 amino acids. Germline CDR1 and CDR2: LNHDA and SQIVND (reference sequence). CDR3 coding DNA: TGTGCCAGTAGCCTCTCGACAGGGGCCTACGAGCAGTACTTC. This sequence encodes CASSLSTGAYEQYF.

J is TRBJ2-1 and V is TRBV5-1; 8 nucleotides align to TRBD2. Losses at the gene ends were 0 bases for V and 7 bases for J; bases not matched to a gene: 6. CDR1 SGHRS and CDR2 YFSETQ come from the germline V gene. This CDR3 spans 15 amino acids. The CDR3 loop is CASSLEGSGGNEQFF. CDR3 sequence (DNA): TGCGCCAGCAGCTTGGAGGGGAGCGGGGGTAATGAGCAGTTCTTC. The variable domain in full, completed from reference TRBV5-1 and TRBJ2-1, reads KAGVTQTPRYLIKTRGQQVTLSCSPISGHRSVSWYQQTPGQGLQFLFEYFSETQRNKGNFPGRFSGRQFSNSRSEMNVSTLELGDSALYLCASSLEGSGGNEQFFGPGTRLTVL.

This chain uses TRBV4-1 with TRBJ2-3; 9 bases align to TRBD1. CDR1 and CDR2 (germline): MGHRA, YSYEKL. The CDR3 consists of 19 residues. V lost 2 bases to trimming and J lost 4 bases; unmatched junction nucleotides: 16. The CDR3: CASSQPMYRGRRVPDTQYF. The CDR3 region has the DNA TGCGCCAGCAGCCAACCCATGTACAGGGGGCGTAGGGTCCCAGATACGCAGTATTTT.

V gene TRBV2 combines with J gene TRBJ2-5; TRBD1 matches at 7 bases. The CDR3 is 14 residues long. V lost 5 bases to trimming and J lost 2 bases; unmatched junction nucleotides: 5. In germline, CDR1 is SNHLY, CDR2 FYNNEI. The CDR3 protein is CASSLQGNQETQYF. The DNA of the CDR3 is TGTGCCAGCAGTTTACAGGGGAATCAAGAGACCCAGTACTTC.

The chain is built from TRBV5-1 and TRBJ1-2, with 7 bases lining up with TRBD1. Trimming at V came to 2 bases and at J to 3 bases, leaving 4 bases not matched to a gene. Germline assignment: CDR1 SGHRS and CDR2 YFSETQ. The CDR3 contains 14 residues. Here the CDR3 reads CASSFAGGDYGYTF. In DNA form, the CDR3 reads TGCGCCAGCAGCTTTGCAGGGGGAGACTATGGCTACACCTTC.